This T cell receptor (beta chain) was captured in a study of blood T cell repertoires in COVID-19. From germline, CDR1 is MDHEN and CDR2 SYDVKM. CDR3 length: 16 residues. J was trimmed by 4 bases and V by 2 bases; bases with no gene match: 7. Repertoires were generated with immunoSEQ multiplex PCR, while TCRdb's copy carries only in-frame clones and drops some. The sample carries a few hundred thousand clones, nearly 90% recorded once. The sequence came from a woman aged 40 to 49 with COVID-19, enrolled during active disease. The source material was peripheral blood. V is TRBV28 and J is TRBJ1-2, with 10 nucleotides matching TRBD1. The CDR3 DNA sequence: TGTGCCAGCAGTTTACGACAGGGGGCGGGCCTCTATGGCTACACCTTC. This translates into CASSLRQGAGLYGYTF.